The source of this T cell receptor beta chain is a study of shared clonotypes between healthy human individuals (dated by TCRdb to the early 2020s). In the study overall: The cohort comprised a couple of women and a few men aged 18 to 49 years. Different laboratories and diverse techniques were used to prepare libraries and sequence TCR repertoires, to increase sequencing depth and limit assay-specific biases. For each donor, CD4 naive and CD4 memory were each run on three plates, CD8 naive on two plates, and CD8 memory on one plate. Blood TCR repertoires of roughly 5 healthy adults were deeply sequenced to estimate repertoire size and the extent of clonotype sharing between individuals. Each donor's leukapheresis produced roughly between about 0.9 and 9.5 billion PBMCs.

Using the deep immunoSEQ assay, TCR CDR3 regions were amplified from genomic DNA by multiplex PCR. Genomic DNA extracted from each cell subset was distributed evenly over all wells of several immunoSEQ 96-well plates, and each plate served as one replicate. For sorted subsets, each replicate PCR was loaded with roughly 0.2 ug genomic DNA, equivalent to approximately 33,000 T cell genomes. Purified libraries were quantified with a Qubit 3.0 fluorometer, sized on a Bioanalyzer 2100, and re-quantified with the KAPA Library Quantification kit. Every immunoSEQ 96-well plate was sequenced on a dedicated single-read 150-cycle Illumina NextSeq 550 flow cell. Per the source publication's procedure: The immunoSEQ output contained only junctional sequences without quality scores, so filtering could not match that applied to full-length reads. To assign V/J genes and CDR3, sequences were annotated using PyIR, a Python wrapper for IgBLAST v1.9, with IMGT germline references. Any read was removed if the V/J assignment was weak (E-value above 1e-6), the CDR3 was missing, or the read contained stop codons, out-of-frame junctions, or ambiguous translated residues. V3J clonotypes were defined as sequences sharing an identical inferred V gene, J gene, and CDR3 amino acid sequence. Percentage overlap between repertoires was computed as shared unique clonotypes divided by the size of the smaller repertoire. Richness of each repertoire was evaluated using RTK rarefaction, the Chao1 estimator, and Recon v2.1 estimates of unobserved clonotypes. Generation probabilities for all TCRbeta clonotypes obtained by the gDNA method from a few donors were computed using OLGA. TCRdb took over this immuneACCESS table, retaining in-frame rearrangements with V and J assigned. Such tables are incomplete; in checked studies, under half of the missing clones stem from an unresolved V gene, and the remainder is unexplained. Clone size and the V and J calls come from that table; the DNA yielded D and trimming. In all, the sample holds around 1,100,000 clones, and about 80% of those were seen once. The top ten constitute about 0.89% of the sample.

With respect to this clone: Its specific antigen is unknown. No base quality information exists; no much larger clone differs at one position.

What the authors observed across the whole study: Pairwise subsampling indicated that sequencing depth was expected to affect the degree of clonotype sharing among donors. Because the study included a small number of donors, the genetic and exposure-history diversity represented was limited. Across four donors, approximately 5% of naive CD4, approximately 3.5% of naive CD8, under 2.5% of memory CD4, and approximately 0.42% of memory CD8 clonotypes were shared. Larger estimated clonotype richness was generally found for naive subsets than for memory subsets. Even with the large sequencing depth, rarefaction of the sorted-subset datasets indicated that sequencing was incomplete. Sampling was restricted to blood, and TCR repertoires in tissues likely differ from the TCR repertoires found in blood. Clonotypes shared by all four sorted-subset donors showed higher generation probabilities than non-shared clonotypes.

The CDR3 has 13 amino acids, counting the end cysteine and phenylalanine. The entry retains the CDR3 DNA only, 39 bases that are in frame from base 1. In the germline V gene (reference sequence), CDR1 corresponds to MNHNY and CDR2 to SVGAGI. Trimming takes 6 bases from V and 3 bases from J, and the germline ends sit 12 bases apart. Donors were healthy HIV-negative adults with no recently reported acute infections or vaccinations. All donors were Caucasian adults living in Nashville, Tennessee, USA. Magnetic negative selection was used to enrich CD4+ T cells, after which naive cells were positively selected on CD45RA and the negative fraction became the memory subset. Blood was obtained by leukapheresis, after which PBMCs were separated by Ficoll-Histopaque density gradient centrifugation and cryopreserved in liquid nitrogen vapor phase. Analytical flow cytometry was used to check the purity and quantity of every magnetically sorted T cell population. Each sorted fraction had its genomic DNA isolated and then quantified by UV absorbance on a Nanodrop 2000c.

This sequence was found in a man between 18 and 29 years old in good health. Some clones in this sample may be carry-over from other donors' samples. What was sequenced was memory CD4+ T cells from PBMCs. This specimen's cell subset or site label, interpreted: CD45RA-negative fraction. Recombination linked TRBV6-6 to TRBJ2-7; no D gene is confidently identified. DNA sequence: TGTGCCAGCAGCCTAGGACCACTCTACGAGCAGTACTTC. Its translation reads: CASSLGPLYEQYF.